The 4 T cell receptor beta chains in this list originate from one sample, sequenced in a study of shared clonotypes between healthy human individuals. Selected positively for CCR7 and CD45RO-negative, naive CD8 cells excluded terminally differentiated effector memory CD45RA+ cells. TCRdb's table, derived via immunoSEQ multiplex PCR, lists solely in-frame clones and lacks some. Of some 2,000,000 clones in the sample, less than 95% were seen once. The specimen sequenced was naive CD8+ T cells sorted from blood. Receptors originate from a man between 18 and 29 years old in good health.

The chain is built from TRBV11-2 and TRBJ1-1; the D gene is possibly TRBD1 (5 bases). Germline V gene data show CDR1 as SGHAT and CDR2 as FQNNGV. Trimming left V 7 bases short and J 3 bases short, with 15 bases between. The CDR3 contains 14 residues. The chain's CDR3 is CASNTRDGDTEAFF. As DNA, the CDR3 is TGTGCCAGCAACACCAGGGACGGCGACACTGAAGCTTTCTTT.

J is TRBJ2-7 and V is TRBV18; 8 nucleotides align to TRBD2. The germline gives CDR1 KGHSH, CDR2 LQKENI. This CDR3 comprises 18 residues. V gave up 0 bases and J gave up 4 bases; unmatched junction bases: 14. The CDR3 nucleotides read TGTGCCAGCTCACCACCGGTCGGGGGGCAGGCTAGCGGGTACGAGCAGTACTTC. The encoded protein is CASSPPVGGQASGYEQYF.

The chain has TRBV19 and TRBJ1-5; 7 nucleotides line up with TRBD1. Germline assignment: CDR1 LNHDA and CDR2 SQIVND (reference sequence). The trim removed 4 bases at V and 2 bases at J, leaving 11 bases unmatched. This CDR3 has 17 residues. In DNA form, the CDR3 reads TGTGCCAGTAGTACCTATCTACAGGGGATCGGCAATCAGCCCCAGCATTTT. As protein: CASSTYLQGIGNQPQHF. The whole variable domain, remainder taken from reference TRBV19 and TRBJ1-5, is DGGITQSPKYLFRKEGQNVTLSCEQNLNHDAMYWYRQDPGQGLRLIYYSQIVNDFQKGDIAEGYSVSREKKESFPLTVTSAQKNPTAFYLCASSTYLQGIGNQPQHFGDGTRLSIL.

This chain connects TRBV7-9 to TRBJ2-5, with TRBD2 matching over 8 bases. Germline V gives CDR1 SEHNR, CDR2 FQNEAQ (reference sequence). The CDR3 totals 15 residues. Trimming cost V 2 bases and J 5 bases; bases outside gene matches: 7. CDR3 sequence: CASSLLASGPETQYF. The CDR3 region has the DNA TGTGCCAGCAGCTTACTCGCTAGCGGGCCTGAGACCCAGTACTTC.